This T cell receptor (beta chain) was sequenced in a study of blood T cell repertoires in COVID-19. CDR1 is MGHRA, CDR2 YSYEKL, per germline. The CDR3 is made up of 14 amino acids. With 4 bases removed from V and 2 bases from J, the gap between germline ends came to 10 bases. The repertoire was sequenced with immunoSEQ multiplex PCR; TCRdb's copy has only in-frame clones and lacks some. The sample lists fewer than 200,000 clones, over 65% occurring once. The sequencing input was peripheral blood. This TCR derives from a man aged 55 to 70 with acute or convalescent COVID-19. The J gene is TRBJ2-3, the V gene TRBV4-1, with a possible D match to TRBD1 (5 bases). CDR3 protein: CASSPFRDTDTQYF. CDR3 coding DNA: TGCGCCAGCAGCCCCTTCAGGGACACAGATACGCAGTATTTT.